The 24 T cell receptor beta chains below come from one sample, sequenced in a study of graft-versus-host responses after intestinal transplantation. For these TCRs, the target antigens are not known. TCRdb's copy holds only in-frame clones and misses some; the assay was immunoSEQ multiplex PCR. The sample has about 110,000 clones, 93% seen once. Here the sequenced sample was unstimulated CD8+ T cells sorted from spleen or lymph node cells, taken before intestinal transplant. The receptors were sampled from a human donor who received an intestinal transplant.

The CDR3 loop reads CASSFVFPNTEAFF. The DNA of the CDR3 is TGTGCCAGCAGCTTTGTTTTTCCGAACACTGAAGCTTTCTTT. The gene calls are TRBV7-2 and TRBJ1-1; D remains unclear. Trimming shortened V by 3 bases and J by 1 base, and 9 bases separated the two germline ends. The CDR3 has 14 residues. Germline V gene data show CDR1 as SGHTA and CDR2 as FQGNSA.

This chain uses TRBV19 with TRBJ2-1; D unclear. The CDR3 spans 13 residues. Trimming shortened V by 1 base and J by 7 bases, and 8 bases separated the two germline ends. Germline values: CDR1 LNHDA, CDR2 SQIVND (reference sequence). The CDR3 loop is CASSIGTVNEQFF. In DNA form, the CDR3 reads TGTGCCAGTAGTATAGGTACAGTGAATGAGCAGTTCTTC.

V and J are TRBV7-8 and TRBJ1-2; possible D gene TRBD1, 6 bases. CDR3 length: 16 amino acids. The V gene lost 5 bases and the J gene lost 5 bases, with 21 bases spanning the gap. Germline loops: CDR1 SGHVS, CDR2 FQNEAQ. The CDR3 coding sequence is TGTGCCAGCAGCATATTGACAGGAGCGTTTAAATATGGCTACACCTTC. It specifies CASSILTGAFKYGYTF.

As DNA, the CDR3 is TGTGCCAGCAGCTTAAGTGGGGATCGGGACACCATATATTTT. Amino acids: CASSLSGDRDTIYF. The chain recombines TRBV5-6 with TRBJ1-3, with D unclear. The germline V and J ends were trimmed by 2 bases and 8 bases, with 14 bases remaining between them. The CDR3 totals 14 residues. In germline, CDR1 is SGHDT, CDR2 YYEEEE.

This rearrangement joins TRBV7-3 to TRBJ2-3; no clear D gene. The V end was cut by 2 bases, the J end by 0 bases, with 9 bases between. The CDR3 loop spans 15 amino acids. Germline V gene sequence: CDR1 SGHTA, CDR2 FQGTGA. The CDR3 is CASSLDGSSTDTQYF. In DNA form, the CDR3 reads TGTGCCAGCAGCTTAGACGGGTCGAGCACAGATACGCAGTATTTT.

This chain connects TRBV11-1 to TRBJ2-5; possibly TRBD2 for D (6 bases). The CDR3 runs 15 residues. The germline V gene has CDR1 SGHAT and CDR2 FQDESV (reference sequence). Trimming pared 5 bases from V and 2 bases from J, leaving 15 bases between. CDR3 loop: CASSHPPEGQETQYF. The DNA of the CDR3 is TGTGCCAGCAGCCACCCCCCGGAGGGGCAAGAGACCCAGTACTTC.

The V call is TRBV4-1, the J call TRBJ1-2; D is unclear. This CDR3 has 15 amino acids. From germline, CDR1 is MGHRA and CDR2 YSYEKL. Trimming pared 5 bases from V and 4 bases from J, leaving 17 bases between. For the CDR3, the DNA is TGCGCCAGCAGCTTTGGGTCCTTGAACTTCTATGGCTACACCTTC. Its protein is CASSFGSLNFYGYTF.

The chain recombines TRBV4-1 with TRBJ1-1; D is unresolved. With 0 bases removed from V and 5 bases from J, the gap between germline ends came to 10 bases. Germline CDR1 and CDR2: MGHRA and YSYEKL. The CDR3 totals 14 residues. The CDR3 DNA reads TGCGCCAGCAGCCAAGATGGGCTTCGGACTGAAGCTTTCTTT. Its protein is CASSQDGLRTEAFF.

The CDR3 sequence is CASSSLANRESSYEQYF. The CDR3 nucleotides are TGTGCCAGCAGCTCGCTAGCAAATCGGGAGAGCTCCTACGAGCAGTACTTC. V usage is TRBV13 and J usage is TRBJ2-7, with D perhaps TRBD2 (6 bases). V was clipped by 4 bases and J by 0 bases, with 19 bases between them. The germline CDR1 and CDR2 sequences are PRHDT and FYEKMQ (reference sequence). CDR3 size: 17 residues. Full variable domain (missing parts from reference TRBV13 and TRBJ2-7): AAGVIQSPRHLIKEKRETATLKCYPIPRHDTVYWYQQGPGQDPQFLISFYEKMQSDKGSIPDRFSAQQFSDYHSELNMSSLELGDSALYFCASSSLANRESSYEQYFGPGTRLTVT.

This clone was seen a few times. The V and J genes are TRBV19 and TRBJ2-1, with D unresolved. The V end was cut by 8 bases, the J end by 6 bases, with 17 bases between. CDR3 length equals 14 residues. Germline CDR1 reads LNHDA; CDR2 reads SQIVND (reference sequence). The CDR3 region is CASGWAGDGNEQFF. Written as DNA, the CDR3 is TGTGCCAGTGGGTGGGCAGGCGATGGCAATGAGCAGTTCTTC.

In this sample, this clone turned up once. CDR3 DNA: TGTGCCAGCAGCCGCGGAGGGGGCGGCACAGATACGCAGTATTTT. Translated: CASSRGGGGTDTQYF. This chain connects TRBV7-3 to TRBJ2-3; possible D gene TRBD1, 7 bases. This CDR3 has 15 amino acids. V lost 5 bases and J 1 base, leaving 13 bases between the germline ends. The germline CDR1 and CDR2 sequences are SGHTA and FQGTGA. Looking up the rest from reference TRBV7-3 and TRBJ2-3 gives the full variable domain: GAGVSQTPSNKVTEKGKYVELRCDPISGHTALYWYRQSLGQGPEFLIYFQGTGAADDSGLPNDRFFAVRPEGSVSTLKIQRTERGDSAVYLCASSRGGGGTDTQYFGPGTRLTVL.

This sequence joins TRBV4-1 and TRBJ2-5; 7 bases match TRBD1. This CDR3 is built from 16 residues. V dropped 1 base and J dropped 4; count of bases not matched to a gene: 9. The germline gives CDR1 MGHRA, CDR2 YSYEKL. The CDR3 DNA follows: TGCGCCAGCAGCCAAGGGACAGGTCTCGGAGGAGAGACCCAGTACTTC. It yields the protein CASSQGTGLGGETQYF.

V gene TRBV11-2 combines with J gene TRBJ2-5; no clear D gene. V dropped 4 bases and J dropped 5 bases, with 11 bases sitting between them. CDR3 size: 13 residues. CDR1 and CDR2 from the germline V gene are SGHAT and FQNNGV. The CDR3 DNA reads TGTGCCAGCAGCTCAGTAAGCAGGGAGACCCAGTACTTC. It is translated as CASSSVSRETQYF.

This rearrangement joins TRBV5-8 to TRBJ1-2; TRBD1 agrees at 12 bases. Unmatched junction bases numbered 7, after V lost 6 bases and J lost 7 bases. Germline V lookup: CDR1 SGHTS, CDR2 YDEGEE. This CDR3 is built from 14 residues. The CDR3 is CASNAGQGARGYTF. The CDR3 DNA reads as TGTGCCAGCAACGCGGGACAGGGGGCGCGTGGCTACACCTTC.

The rearrangement joins TRBV19 to TRBJ2-1, with a possible D match to TRBD1 (5 bases). This CDR3 has 14 residues. The V end was cut by 8 bases, the J end by 0 bases, with 11 bases between. Looked up from germline, CDR1 is LNHDA and CDR2 is SQIVND (reference sequence). CDR3 amino acids: CASLQGSSYNEQFF. The DNA for the CDR3 is TGTGCCAGTCTCCAGGGAAGCTCCTACAATGAGCAGTTCTTC. The entire variable domain, with the rest obtained from reference TRBV19 and TRBJ2-1, is as follows: DGGITQSPKYLFRKEGQNVTLSCEQNLNHDAMYWYRQDPGQGLRLIYYSQIVNDFQKGDIAEGYSVSREKKESFPLTVTSAQKNPTAFYLCASLQGSSYNEQFFGPGTRLTVL.

This sequence joins TRBV7-3 and TRBJ2-5; D is unresolved. Gene TRBJ2-7 matches the end of the DNA better, so the J call may be wrong. The germline V gene has CDR1 SGHTA and CDR2 FQGTGA. CDR3 size: 12 residues. The CDR3, as DNA: TGTGCCAGCAGCTTTTCATTGGGCGAGCAGTACTTC. This encodes CASSFSLGEQYF.

This chain connects TRBV29-1 to TRBJ2-7; D is ambiguous. Between the trimmed V and J ends, which lost 5 bases and 3 bases, there was a span of 11 bases. CDR1 is SQVTM, CDR2 ANQGSEA, per germline. The CDR3 has 12 amino acids. The CDR3 protein is CSVSTSDYEQYF. DNA of the CDR3: TGCAGCGTTTCAACCTCCGACTACGAGCAGTACTTC.

The chain uses TRBV7-6 and TRBJ2-6; maybe TRBD1 (6 bases). The CDR3 contains 17 residues. With 5 bases removed from V and 4 bases from J, the gap between germline ends came to 18 bases. CDR1 SGHVS and CDR2 FNYEAQ come from the germline V gene. CDR3 sequence: CASSRDPGQLGANVLTF. The CDR3, as DNA: TGTGCCAGCAGCCGAGATCCCGGACAGTTGGGGGCCAACGTCCTGACTTTC.

The chain has TRBV7-9 and TRBJ1-2; the match to TRBD1 covers 7 bases. CDR3 length equals 16 residues. Per germline, CDR1 SEHNR and CDR2 FQNEAQ (reference sequence). Trimming at V came to 3 bases and at J to 5 bases, leaving 12 bases not matched to a gene. Here the CDR3 DNA reads TGTGCCAGCAGCTTTTCTTACGGGACAGATTTTTATGGCTACACCTTC. This codes for CASSFSYGTDFYGYTF. The whole variable domain, remainder taken from reference TRBV7-9 and TRBJ1-2, is DTGVSQNPRHKITKRGQNVTFRCDPISEHNRLYWYRQTLGQGPEFLTYFQNEAQLEKSRLLSDRFSAERPKGSFSTLEIQRTEQGDSAMYLCASSFSYGTDFYGYTFGSGTRLTVV.

The chain combines TRBV12-5 with TRBJ1-2; D perhaps matches TRBD1 (6 bases). V was pared by 1 base and J by 5 bases, with 17 bases between. CDR3 size: 16 residues. Germline lookup yields CDR1 LGHNT and CDR2 FRNRAP. The CDR3: CASGLGSDRTFYGYTF. For the CDR3, the DNA is TGTGCTAGTGGTTTGGGATCTGACAGGACCTTTTATGGCTACACCTTC. Variable domain in full (rest from reference TRBV12-5 and TRBJ1-2): DARVTQTPRHKVTEMGQEVTMRCQPILGHNTVFWYRQTMMQGLELLAYFRNRAPLDDSGMPKDRFSAEMPDATLATLKIQPSEPRDSAVYFCASGLGSDRTFYGYTFGSGTRLTVV.

A single count supports this clone. This rearrangement joins TRBV19 to TRBJ1-5; D unclear. The CDR3 totals 15 residues. Germline V gene data show CDR1 as LNHDA and CDR2 as SQIVND (reference sequence). Deletions cut 1 base from V and 1 base from J, with 8 bases between. The chain's CDR3 is CASSIGVLSNQPQHF. The CDR3 bases are TGTGCCAGTAGTATAGGGGTTCTGAGCAATCAGCCCCAGCATTTT.

In this sample, this clone turned up once. The CDR3 DNA sequence: TGTGCCAGCAGTTATGGACCCAGGTCTGAAGCTTTCTTT. Amino acids: CASSYGPRSEAFF. This chain connects TRBV25-1 to TRBJ1-1; no reliable D call. Germline lookup yields CDR1 MGHDK and CDR2 SYGVNS. The ends were cut back, 5 bases at V and 6 bases at J, with 13 bases in the middle. The CDR3 is 13 residues long.

The J gene is TRBJ2-1, the V gene TRBV7-9; D is possibly TRBD2 (6 bases). Germline assignment: CDR1 SEHNR and CDR2 FQNEAQ (reference sequence). The CDR3 consists of 17 residues. Trimming pared 0 bases from V and 5 bases from J, leaving 17 bases between. DNA of the CDR3: TGTGCCAGCAGCTTAGCAGGTCGGGAGATATGGAACAATGAGCAGTTCTTC. Residues: CASSLAGREIWNNEQFF.

V is TRBV2 and J is TRBJ2-7; 7 bases line up with TRBD1. This CDR3 comprises 18 residues. CDR1 SNHLY and CDR2 FYNNEI come from the germline V gene. The V gene end was trimmed by 6 bases and the J gene end by 0 bases; junction bases not matched to a gene: 17. CDR3 DNA sequence: TGTGCCAGCAGAGTAGCATTGGACGCGGACAGGCCCTCCTACGAGCAGTACTTC. Amino acid sequence: CASRVALDADRPSYEQYF.